A single sample gave rise to the 10 T cell receptor beta chains below, sequenced in a study of cytomegalovirus exposure and HLA in healthy donors. The study ran its PCR with 60 Vbeta and 13 Jbeta primers. Generated by immunoSEQ multiplex PCR, the TCRdb table keeps only in-frame clones and is missing some. The repertoire holds over 85,000 clones, with 81% as singletons. Sequenced material: PBMCs. Every receptor here comes from a man aged 35-49 years in good health and CMV-seropositive.

In its sample, this clone was seen once. The chain combines TRBV27 with TRBJ2-6, with 8 bases aligning to TRBD2. Germline CDR1 and CDR2: MNHEY and SMNVEV (reference sequence). V shed 3 bases, J shed 0 bases, and the junction held 4 bases outside the gene matches. CDR3 length: 17 residues. The CDR3 nucleotides are TGTGCCAGCAGTTTCATTAGCGGGAACTCTGGGGCCAACGTCCTGACTTTC. Protein sequence: CASSFISGNSGANVLTF.

The J gene is TRBJ2-1, the V gene TRBV9, with D possibly matching TRBD1 (6 bases). The CDR3 runs to 16 residues. V lost 0 bases to trimming and J lost 3 bases, with 13 bases between them. Germline CDR1 and CDR2: SGDLS and YYNGEE. CDR3 sequence reads: CASSVGGGNHYNEQFF. The CDR3, as DNA: TGTGCCAGCAGCGTAGGTGGGGGCAACCACTACAATGAGCAGTTCTTC.

The gene calls are TRBV30 and TRBJ1-4, with D possibly being TRBD1 (6 bases). V shed 0 bases and J shed 5 bases, with 10 bases lying between them. The germline V gene encodes CDR1 GTSNPN and CDR2 SVGIG (reference sequence). The CDR3 is 14 residues long. The CDR3 DNA is TGTGCCTGGAGTGTAGGGGGAAGCAATGAAAAACTGTTTTTT. Translation: CAWSVGGSNEKLFF.

The chain employs TRBV28 and TRBJ1-2; 9 bases agree with TRBD1. Germline CDR1 and CDR2: MDHEN and SYDVKM. The CDR3 runs to 15 residues. Unmatched junction bases numbered 10, after V lost 6 bases and J lost 5 bases. The CDR3 region is CASSPQTGGGYGYTF. The CDR3 DNA is TGTGCCAGCAGCCCCCAGACAGGGGGGGGATATGGCTACACCTTC.

J is TRBJ1-4 and V is TRBV30, with a possible D match to TRBD1 (5 bases). Germline V CDR1 and CDR2: GTSNPN, SVGIG (reference sequence). The CDR3 totals 13 residues. The V gene lost 4 bases and the J gene lost 8 bases, with 14 bases spanning the gap. This CDR3 is CAWIRAGGEKLFF. In DNA form, the CDR3 reads TGTGCCTGGATCCGGGCGGGGGGAGAAAAACTGTTTTTT.

As regards this clone: The junction departs from the called germline gene at one end, perhaps through a read error. V usage is TRBV11-2 and J usage is TRBJ2-5; D gene uncertain. The CDR3 runs to 15 residues. Germline CDR1 and CDR2: SGHAT and FQNNGV. CDR3 in amino acids: CASSLVPRLQEAQYF. The CDR3 DNA sequence: TGTGCCAGCAGCTTAGTGCCCCGTCTCCAAGAGGCCCAGTACTTC. The whole variable domain, filled in from reference TRBV11-2 and TRBJ2-5, reads EAGVAQSPRYKIIEKRQSVAFWCNPISGHATLYWYQQILGQGPKLLIQFQNNGVVDDSQLPKDRFSAERLKGVDSTLKIQPAKLEDSAVYLCASSLVPRLQEAQYFGPGTRLLVL.

The chain employs TRBV9 and TRBJ1-5; a weak D match, TRBD1 (5 bases). This CDR3 is built from 13 residues. V was clipped by 2 bases and J by 10 bases, with 13 bases between them. The germline CDR1 and CDR2 sequences are SGDLS and YYNGEE. Here the CDR3 reads CASSVGGGVPQHF. For the CDR3, the DNA is TGTGCCAGCAGCGTCGGGGGAGGTGTTCCCCAGCATTTT.

Turning to this clone: A read error may account for a junction end that differs from germline. The gene calls are TRBV5-4 and TRBJ2-7; TRBD2 matches at 8 bases. The germline V gene encodes CDR1 SGHNT and CDR2 YYREEE (reference sequence). The CDR3 runs 15 residues. CDR3 protein: CANSLGAGVMDEQYF. Here the CDR3 DNA reads TGTGCCAACAGCCTGGGAGCGGGAGTTATGGACGAGCAGTACTTC.

This clone was detected a few times. The J gene is TRBJ2-3, the V gene TRBV11-3; D is perhaps TRBD1 (6 bases). Germline CDR1 and CDR2: SGHNT and YENEEA. The CDR3 covers 14 residues. Trimming removed 1 base from V and 6 bases from J, with 11 bases in between. This CDR3 reads CASSLGSRGDTQYF. The CDR3 region has the DNA TGTGCCAGCAGCTTAGGCTCTAGGGGGGATACGCAGTATTTT. The full variable domain, completed using reference TRBV11-3 and TRBJ2-3, is EAGVVQSPRYKIIEKKQPVAFWCNPISGHNTLYWYLQNLGQGPELLIRYENEEAVDDSQLPKDRFSAERLKGVDSTLKIQPAELGDSAVYLCASSLGSRGDTQYFGPGTRLTVL.

J is TRBJ1-1 and V is TRBV2, with D maybe TRBD1 (6 bases). This CDR3 comprises 14 residues. Between the trimmed V and J ends, which lost 4 bases and 0 bases, there was a span of 9 bases. From germline, CDR1 is SNHLY and CDR2 FYNNEI. CDR3 sequence: CASSGDRLNTEAFF. DNA of the CDR3: TGTGCCAGCAGTGGAGACAGGCTGAACACTGAAGCTTTCTTT.